A single sample is the source of the 13 T cell receptor beta chains below, sequenced in a study of PD-1 blockade in classical Hodgkin lymphoma. Assay used: immunoSEQ multiplex PCR; TCRdb lists only in-frame clones, some missing. The repertoire has roughly 49,000 clones, roughly 89% of them found once; the top ten carry roughly 13%. Time point denoted: cycle 4 day 1 (C4D1), after less than seven weeks of nivolumab. All patients experienced relapse after autologous stem cell transplantation, and brentuximab vedotin exposure was variable. The source was peripheral blood mononuclear cells (PBMCs), collected before the fourth cycle of nivolumab. These receptor sequences come from a human donor with classical Hodgkin lymphoma.

The chain is built from TRBV11-3 and TRBJ2-3; 9 nucleotides agree with TRBD2. This CDR3 has 19 amino acids. Trimming cost V 7 bases and J 4 bases; bases outside gene matches: 21. From germline, CDR1 is SGHNT and CDR2 YENEEA. The CDR3 sequence is CASTPWASGKNGASDTQYF. The CDR3 coding sequence is TGTGCCAGCACCCCCTGGGCTAGCGGGAAAAATGGGGCATCAGATACGCAGTATTTT.

V is TRBV9 and J is TRBJ2-7; the match to TRBD2 covers 7 bases. J lost 6 bases, V lost 7 bases, and 13 bases had no gene match. Germline CDR1 SGDLS, CDR2 YYNGEE. This CDR3 is built from 14 residues. DNA of the CDR3: TGTGCCAGCCGACGACTAGCTGGGCAAGGCGAGCAGTACTTC. Protein product: CASRRLAGQGEQYF.

The rearrangement links TRBV5-1 to TRBJ1-5; 7 nucleotides match TRBD1. CDR3 length: 14 residues. The trim removed 3 bases at V and 5 bases at J, leaving 5 bases unmatched. The germline V gene has CDR1 SGHRS and CDR2 YFSETQ. The CDR3 sequence: CASSSGQTDQPQHF. DNA for the CDR3: TGCGCCAGCAGCTCGGGACAGACAGATCAGCCCCAGCATTTT. The whole variable domain, filled in from reference TRBV5-1 and TRBJ1-5, reads KAGVTQTPRYLIKTRGQQVTLSCSPISGHRSVSWYQQTPGQGLQFLFEYFSETQRNKGNFPGRFSGRQFSNSRSEMNVSTLELGDSALYLCASSSGQTDQPQHFGDGTRLSIL.

The chain recombines TRBV29-1 with TRBJ2-1, with TRBD2 identical over 10 bases. The germline V gene encodes CDR1 SQVTM and CDR2 ANQGSEA. Trimming cost V 4 bases and J 5 bases; bases outside gene matches: 5. The CDR3 totals 14 residues. CDR3 sequence (DNA): TGCAGCGTTGCTAGCGGGAGCATCCACAATGAGCAGTTCTTC. Translated: CSVASGSIHNEQFF.

The chain uses TRBV9 and TRBJ1-2; possible D gene TRBD1, 5 bases. Germline V gene sequence: CDR1 SGDLS, CDR2 YYNGEE. Trimming took off 3 bases at V and 8 bases at J, with 23 bases between the two ends. This CDR3 contains 16 residues. CDR3 DNA: TGTGCCAGCAGCGAGGGACTTTCTATGACCCTCGTGGGCTACACCTTC. It translates to CASSEGLSMTLVGYTF.

There are a few counts of this clone. The chain uses TRBV11-3 and TRBJ1-4; D is possibly TRBD1 (5 bases). Germline-derived CDR1 and CDR2 are SGHNT and YENEEA. Between the trimmed V and J ends, which lost 5 bases and 8 bases, there was a span of 12 bases. This CDR3 spans 13 amino acids. The CDR3 region is CASSQSRQEKLFF. DNA for the CDR3: TGTGCCAGCAGCCAGTCCCGACAGGAAAAACTGTTTTTT.

This clone was seen once. The rearrangement uses TRBV10-1 and TRBJ2-4, with 8 nucleotides matching TRBD2. V lost 4 bases, J lost 4 bases, and 6 bases stayed unmatched. Germline loops: CDR1 WNHNN, CDR2 SYGVQD (reference sequence). The CDR3 spans 15 residues. The CDR3 reads CASSGGLAGKNIQYF. The CDR3, as DNA: TGCGCCAGCAGTGGAGGTCTAGCGGGTAAAAACATTCAGTACTTC.

This clone was detected once. The rearrangement uses TRBV9 and TRBJ2-1; D not certain. Germline lookup yields CDR1 SGDLS and CDR2 YYNGEE. V was clipped by 3 bases and J by 4 bases, with 8 bases between them. CDR3 length: 13 residues. CDR3 sequence reads: CASSGTSYNEQFF. DNA of the CDR3: TGTGCCAGCAGCGGGACCTCATACAATGAGCAGTTCTTC.

V gene TRBV7-3 combines with J gene TRBJ2-2; 10 bases agree with TRBD2. Looked up from germline, CDR1 is SGHTA and CDR2 is FQGTGA. J lost 2 bases, V lost 3 bases, and 3 bases had no gene match. CDR3 length: 16 residues. CDR3 in amino acids: CASSFTSGDNTGELFF. CDR3 DNA: TGTGCCAGCAGCTTTACTAGCGGGGATAACACCGGGGAGCTGTTTTTT.

This chain uses TRBV11-3 with TRBJ1-3, with TRBD1 identical over 7 bases. V shed 3 bases and J 3 bases; nucleotides not matched to a gene: 8. CDR3 size: 16 residues. Per germline, CDR1 SGHNT and CDR2 YENEEA. DNA of the CDR3: TGTGCCAGCAGCTTTCAAGACAGGGTTAATGGAAACACCATATATTTT. Residues: CASSFQDRVNGNTIYF.

J is TRBJ2-1 and V is TRBV6-5, with 8 bases identical to TRBD2. Germline CDR1 is MNHEY and CDR2 is SVGAGI. This CDR3 contains 16 residues. V lost 0 bases and J lost 2; bases outside the gene matches: 3. CDR3 DNA sequence: TGTGCCAGCAGTTACTCGAGCGGGAGAGCCTACAATGAGCAGTTCTTC. It is translated as CASSYSSGRAYNEQFF.

The CDR3 loop is CASSPTGTENTEAFF. CDR3 sequence (DNA): TGCGCCAGCAGCCCTACCGGGACAGAGAACACTGAAGCTTTCTTT. The V gene is TRBV5-1, the J gene TRBJ1-1; 7 bases are a match to TRBD1. The V gene's germline CDR1 is SGHRS and CDR2 YFSETQ. V lost 4 bases to trimming and J lost 1 base; unmatched junction nucleotides: 7. The CDR3 consists of 15 residues.

The CDR3 here is CASSLVVGDSYEQYF. The CDR3, as DNA: TGCGCCAGCAGCTTGGTAGTGGGGGACTCCTACGAGCAGTACTTC. The chain has TRBV5-1 and TRBJ2-7, with D perhaps given as TRBD1 or TRBD2 (5 bases each). Deletions cut 0 bases from V and 0 bases from J, with 10 bases between. Germline CDR1 SGHRS, CDR2 YFSETQ. The CDR3 loop spans 15 amino acids.